This T cell receptor beta chain was retrieved from a study of early T cells in non-severe SARS-CoV-2 infection. This clonotype was seen only a few times. What it binds is unknown. Study findings and constraints: CD4 and private specificities were missed by VDJdb matching, which favored anti-spike CD8 responses.

Tagging with unique molecular identifiers was applied to individual cDNA molecules. Using its own MiXCR run on the 5' RACE reads, TCRdb lists one record per CDR3 protein. The sample lists 100,000 to 120,000 distinct CDR3 sequences, over 9.5% seen once, with less than 4.5% in the top ten. From germline, CDR1 is SGHDN and CDR2 FVKESK. This CDR3 has 14 residues. Trimming shortened V by 3 bases and J by 2 bases, and 11 bases separated the two germline ends. The chain is built from TRBV14 and TRBJ2-7; D possibly matches TRBD1 or TRBD2 (5 bases each). The receptor was isolated from an adult who was a healthcare worker with PCR-confirmed SARS-CoV-2 infection or an uninfected control (not recorded which). Sequenced material: whole blood, taken at baseline. The CDR3 DNA sequence: TGTGCCAGCAGCCATTATGGGGGAACCTACGAGCAGTACTTC. The encoded protein is CASSHYGGTYEQYF.